This T cell receptor beta chain was documented in a study of a mutant IDH1 vaccine in newly diagnosed glioma. On the study more broadly: The timing of visit V12 was week 35, and that of visit V13 was week 47.

This CDR3 has 12 residues. Deletions cut 6 bases from V and 10 bases from J, with 11 bases between. Germline V gene lookup returns CDR1 SGHDT and CDR2 YYEEEE. Time point described: week 35, safety follow-up. All doses held 300 ug of mutant IDH1 20-mer peptide, with topical imiquimod. Here immunoSEQ multiplex PCR was the method, and the copy in TCRdb shows in-frame clones only, minus some. The data contain 40,000 to 45,000 clones, 83% of them singletons. Regarding this clone: Antigen: not known.

This TCR came from a woman in her forties or fifties with glioma. The sample consisted of PBMCs, taken from a glioma patient whose treatment included an IDH1 peptide vaccine. The V call is TRBV5-6, the J call TRBJ1-6; no clear D. The DNA for the CDR3 is TGTGCCAGCACCGACTCAGGCTCACCCCTCCACTTT. Translating gives CASTDSGSPLHF.